This T cell receptor beta chain was identified during a study of blood T cells in healthy people across ages (dated by TCRdb to between 2014 and 2016). Concerning the study at large: In model experiments, template switching captured roughly one uniquely barcoded TCR beta cDNA molecule for every two T cells. For two donors (one aged 18 to 29 and one aged 80 or older), the study analyzed two additional independent replicas of 1 million unique cDNA reads from the same blood draw. The study measured age-related changes in TCR beta repertoire diversity using deep sequencing normalized with unique cDNA molecular identifiers. To avoid experimental bias, donors of different ages were spread randomly across the sequencing lanes. Four age groups were formed from the donors: young (average roughly 15 years), middle-aged (less than 40), aged (approximately 60) and long-lived (less than 85).

In this sample, this clonotype turned up many times. The specificity of this receptor is unknown. No much larger clone exists at a distance of one base, and base qualities are not known. The 39 donors, aged about 6 to 100 years, were systemically healthy Caucasian individuals from Russia. Each donor gave 8.5 to 10 milliliters of peripheral blood, collected into EDTA-treated Vacutainer tubes. PBMCs were isolated by Ficoll-Paque density-gradient centrifugation, with at least 6 million obtained per sample. Trizol reagent was used to extract total RNA from PBMCs, with at least 6 micrograms per sample. For every donor, an aliquot of PBMCs went through flow cytometry to measure the percentages of naive CD45RAhigh/CD27high T cells. Libraries were constructed by 5' RACE. For sequencing, an Illumina HiSeq 2500 was employed. A second PCR of about 6 to 11 cycles was run with a J-beta primer mix and a sample-barcoded 5' primer. A template-switch 5' adaptor carrying 12 random nucleotides introduced a unique molecular identifier onto each TCR beta cDNA molecule. Each sample yielded at least 2.5 million CDR3-containing paired-end reads. All of the RNA was converted into first-strand cDNA using the Mint cDNA synthesis kit, with a TRBC-specific oligonucleotide serving as the primer. Following uracil-DNA glycosylase treatment, all cDNA underwent a first 18-cycle PCR with the universal primers M1SS and BC2_uni_R. The study's own analysis went as follows. Each sample was normalized by randomly selecting 1 million high-quality reads, each carrying a distinct molecular identifier. Instead of being binned into consensus sequences, reads that shared molecular identifiers were thrown out. MiTCR, with a Q25 quality threshold and the strictest error-elimination algorithm, was used for CDR3 identification, clonotype clustering and error correction. A nonparametric unseen species model with Euler transformation was used to estimate a lower bound on total TCR beta diversity. Using fastp trimming at Q25 and MiXCR clonotype assembly, TCRdb reanalyzed the public sequencing data and kept in-frame beta chains. Rows merge per CDR3 protein into single entries with the most common DNA and genes. The V and J calls, along with clone size, are taken from TCRdb and not from the paper's own processing. The sample includes 600,000 to 800,000 distinct CDR3 sequences, with 20% to 25% observed a single time. The ten largest clones add up to 3% to 4% of the sample.

General conclusions and limits of the study: Estimates of total diversity based on one million sequenced T cells were regarded as lower bounds and as underestimates. Compared with the aged group, more naive CD4+ T cells, fewer expanded clones and increased TCR diversity were shown by the long-lived group, suggesting age selection. As age increased, observed TCR beta diversity per million T cells dropped in a roughly linear way, and a significant reduction was already evident by age 40. Donor CMV infection status was unknown, potentially confounding age-related changes in expanded clonotypes. Because profiling used bulk unsorted PBMCs, naive and antigen-experienced compartments could not be compared conclusively. Observed TCR beta diversity correlated strongly with the percentage of naive T cells measured by flow cytometry.

The germline V gene provides CDR1 ENHRY and CDR2 SYGVKD. V ends up 4 bases short and J 4 bases short, with an unmatched junction base count of 5. The cysteine opens and the phenylalanine closes a CDR3 of 14 amino acids. Only the CDR3 DNA stays, 42 bases, in frame from base 1. The receptor's source is a man aged 70 or older in good health. Sequences were obtained from blood. The chain was built from TRBV10-3 and TRBJ2-5; the central 8 bases match TRBD2. The base sequence is TGTGCCATCAGTGGGAGCGGGAGAGGAGAGACCCAGTACTTC. Its product reads: CAISGSGRGETQYF.